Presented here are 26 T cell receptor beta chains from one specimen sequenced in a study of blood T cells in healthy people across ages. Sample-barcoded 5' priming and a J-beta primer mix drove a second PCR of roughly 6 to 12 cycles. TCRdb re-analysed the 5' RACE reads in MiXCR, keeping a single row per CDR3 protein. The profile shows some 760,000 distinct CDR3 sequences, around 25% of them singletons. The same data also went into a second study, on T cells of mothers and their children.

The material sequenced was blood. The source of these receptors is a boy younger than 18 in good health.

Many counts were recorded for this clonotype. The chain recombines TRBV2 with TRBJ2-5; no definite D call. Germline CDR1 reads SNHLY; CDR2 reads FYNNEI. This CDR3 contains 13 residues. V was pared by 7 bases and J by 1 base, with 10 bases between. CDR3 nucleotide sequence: TGTGCCAGCATACGTGGCGTCCAAGAGACCCAGTACTTC. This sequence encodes CASIRGVQETQYF.

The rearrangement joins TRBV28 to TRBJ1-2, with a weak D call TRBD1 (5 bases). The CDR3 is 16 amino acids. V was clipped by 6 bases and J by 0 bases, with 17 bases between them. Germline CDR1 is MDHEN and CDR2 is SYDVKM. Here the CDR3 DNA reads TGTGCCAGCAGACAAACAGGCGCCCTAGCTAACTATGGCTACACCTTC. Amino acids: CASRQTGALANYGYTF.

The CDR3 loop is CATSNTGIQETQYF. In nucleotides, the CDR3 is TGTGCCACCAGCAACACAGGGATCCAAGAGACCCAGTACTTC. The chain uses TRBV15 and TRBJ2-5, with a weak D call TRBD1 (6 bases). The CDR3 is made up of 14 amino acids. CDR1 is LNHNV, CDR2 YYDKDF, per germline (reference sequence). Trimming removed 4 bases at V and 1 base at J, with 10 bases between.

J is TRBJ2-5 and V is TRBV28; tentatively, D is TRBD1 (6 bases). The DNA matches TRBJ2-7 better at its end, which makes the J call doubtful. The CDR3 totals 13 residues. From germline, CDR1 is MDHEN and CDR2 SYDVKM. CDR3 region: CASSRQDTYEQYF. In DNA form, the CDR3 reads TGTGCCAGCAGTCGACAGGATACCTACGAGCAGTACTTC.

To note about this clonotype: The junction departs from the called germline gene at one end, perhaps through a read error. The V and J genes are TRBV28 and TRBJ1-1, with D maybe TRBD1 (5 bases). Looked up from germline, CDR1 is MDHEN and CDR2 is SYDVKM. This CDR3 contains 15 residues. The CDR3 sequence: CASSSPWGLDTEAFF. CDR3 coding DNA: TGTGCCAGCAGTTCCCCGTGGGGGTTGGACACTGAAGCCTTCTTT.

The CDR3 protein is CSVEPLEETQYF. The DNA for the CDR3 is TGCAGCGTTGAGCCCCTCGAAGAGACCCAGTACTTC. The V call is TRBV29-1, the J call TRBJ2-5; D is unclear. Trimming pared 3 bases from V and 3 bases from J, leaving 8 bases between. Per germline, CDR1 SQVTM and CDR2 ANQGSEA. CDR3 size: 12 residues.

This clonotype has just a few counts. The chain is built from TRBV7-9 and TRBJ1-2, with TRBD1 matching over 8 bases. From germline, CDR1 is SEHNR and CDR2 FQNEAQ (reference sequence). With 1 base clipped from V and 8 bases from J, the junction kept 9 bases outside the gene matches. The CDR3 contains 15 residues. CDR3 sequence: CASSLEGTGPDGYTF. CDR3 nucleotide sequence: TGTGCCAGCAGCTTAGAGGGGACAGGCCCTGACGGCTACACCTTC.

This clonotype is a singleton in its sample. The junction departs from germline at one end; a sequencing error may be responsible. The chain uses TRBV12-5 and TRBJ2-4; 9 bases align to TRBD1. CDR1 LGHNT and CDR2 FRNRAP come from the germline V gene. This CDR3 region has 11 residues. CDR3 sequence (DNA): TGTGCTAGTGGTTTGGTATACAGGGGGCACTTC. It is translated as CASGLVYRGHF.

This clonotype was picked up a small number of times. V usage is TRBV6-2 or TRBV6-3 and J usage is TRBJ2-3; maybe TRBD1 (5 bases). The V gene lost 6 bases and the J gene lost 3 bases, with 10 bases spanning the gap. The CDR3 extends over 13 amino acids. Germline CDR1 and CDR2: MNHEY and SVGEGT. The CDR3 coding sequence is TGTGCCAGCAGCCCACAGGAGACAGATACGCAGTATTTT. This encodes CASSPQETDTQYF.

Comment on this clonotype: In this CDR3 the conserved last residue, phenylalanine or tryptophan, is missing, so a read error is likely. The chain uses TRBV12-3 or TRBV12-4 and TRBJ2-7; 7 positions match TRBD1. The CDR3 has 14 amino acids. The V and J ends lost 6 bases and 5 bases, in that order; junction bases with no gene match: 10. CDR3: CASSPGQVRHEQYL. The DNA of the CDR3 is TGTGCCAGCAGCCCTGGACAGGTGCGCCACGAGCAGTACCTC.

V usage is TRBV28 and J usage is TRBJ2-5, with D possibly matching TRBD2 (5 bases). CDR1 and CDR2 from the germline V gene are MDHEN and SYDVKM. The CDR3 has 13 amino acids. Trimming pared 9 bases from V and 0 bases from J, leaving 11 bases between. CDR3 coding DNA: TGTGCCAGTCGCCGGGAACACCAAGAGACCCAGTACTTC. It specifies CASRREHQETQYF.

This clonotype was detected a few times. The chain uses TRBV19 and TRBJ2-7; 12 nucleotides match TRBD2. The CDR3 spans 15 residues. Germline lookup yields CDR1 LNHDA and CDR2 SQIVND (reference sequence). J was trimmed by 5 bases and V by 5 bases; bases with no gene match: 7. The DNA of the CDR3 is TGTGCCAGTAGTTCCCTAGCGGGGGGGGCGGACGAGCAGTACTTC. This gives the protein CASSSLAGGADEQYF.

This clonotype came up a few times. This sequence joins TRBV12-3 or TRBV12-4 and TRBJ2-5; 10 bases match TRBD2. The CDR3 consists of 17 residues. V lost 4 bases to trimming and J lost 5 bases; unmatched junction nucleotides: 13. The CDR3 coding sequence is TGTGCCAGCAGTTCTCTCCCTAGCGGGAGTGGAGACGAGACCCAGTACTTC. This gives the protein CASSSLPSGSGDETQYF.

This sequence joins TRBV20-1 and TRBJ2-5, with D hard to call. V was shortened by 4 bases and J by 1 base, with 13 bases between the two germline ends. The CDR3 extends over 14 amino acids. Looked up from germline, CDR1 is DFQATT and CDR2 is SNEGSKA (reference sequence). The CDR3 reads CSATTRQGQETQYF. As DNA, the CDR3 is TGCAGTGCTACTACCAGACAAGGCCAAGAGACCCAGTACTTC.

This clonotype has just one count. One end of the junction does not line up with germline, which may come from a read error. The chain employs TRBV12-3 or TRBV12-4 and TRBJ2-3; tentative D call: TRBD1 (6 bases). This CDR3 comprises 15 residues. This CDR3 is CASTRSRGGTDTQYF. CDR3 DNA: TGTGCCAGCACCCGAAGTAGAGGGGGAACAGATACGCAATATTTT.

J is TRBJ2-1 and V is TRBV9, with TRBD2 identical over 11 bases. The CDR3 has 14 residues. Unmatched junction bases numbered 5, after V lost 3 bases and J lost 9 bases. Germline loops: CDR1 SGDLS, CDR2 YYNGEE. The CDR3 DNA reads TGTGCCAGCAGCGCGACTAGCGGGGACATTGAGCAGTTCTTC. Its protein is CASSATSGDIEQFF.

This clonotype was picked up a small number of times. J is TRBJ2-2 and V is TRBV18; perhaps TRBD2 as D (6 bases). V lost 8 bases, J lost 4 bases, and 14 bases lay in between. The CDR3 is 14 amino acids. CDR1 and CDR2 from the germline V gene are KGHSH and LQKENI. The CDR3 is CASPGVSGTGELFF. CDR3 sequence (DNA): TGTGCCAGCCCGGGAGTCTCGGGCACCGGGGAGCTGTTTTTT.

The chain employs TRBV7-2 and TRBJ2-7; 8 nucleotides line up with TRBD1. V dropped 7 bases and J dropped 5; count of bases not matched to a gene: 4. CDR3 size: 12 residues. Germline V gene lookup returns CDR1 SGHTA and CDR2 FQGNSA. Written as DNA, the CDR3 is TGTGCCAGCACCTCGACAGGGGACGAGCAGTACTTC. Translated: CASTSTGDEQYF.

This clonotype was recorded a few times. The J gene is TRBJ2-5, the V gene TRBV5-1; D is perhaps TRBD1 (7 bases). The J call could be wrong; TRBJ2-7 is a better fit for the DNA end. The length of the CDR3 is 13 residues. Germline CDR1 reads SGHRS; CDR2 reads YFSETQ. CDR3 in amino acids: CASSWGDSYEQYF. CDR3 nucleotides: TGCGCCAGCAGCTGGGGGGACAGCTACGAGCAGTACTTC.

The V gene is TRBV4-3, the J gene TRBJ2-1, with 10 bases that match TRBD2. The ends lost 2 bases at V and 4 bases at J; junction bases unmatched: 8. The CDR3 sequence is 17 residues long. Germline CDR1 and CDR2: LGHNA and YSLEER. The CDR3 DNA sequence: TGCGCCAGCAGCCAAAGTCTACCTAGCGGGGGATACAATGAGCAGTTCTTC. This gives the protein CASSQSLPSGGYNEQFF.

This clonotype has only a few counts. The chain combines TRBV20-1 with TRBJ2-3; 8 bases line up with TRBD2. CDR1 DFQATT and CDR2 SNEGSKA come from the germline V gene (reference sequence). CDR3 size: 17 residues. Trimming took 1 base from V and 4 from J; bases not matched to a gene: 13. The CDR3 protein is CSARGMTSDLYADTQYF. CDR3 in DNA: TGCAGTGCTAGAGGAATGACTAGCGACCTGTATGCAGATACGCAGTATTTT.

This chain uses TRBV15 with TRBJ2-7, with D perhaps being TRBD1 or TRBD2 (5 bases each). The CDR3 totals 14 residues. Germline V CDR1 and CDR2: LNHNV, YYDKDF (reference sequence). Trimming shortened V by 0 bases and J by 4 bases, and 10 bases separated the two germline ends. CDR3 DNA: TGTGCCACCAGCAGAGATCGAGGGGTATACGAGCAGTACTTC. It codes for CATSRDRGVYEQYF.

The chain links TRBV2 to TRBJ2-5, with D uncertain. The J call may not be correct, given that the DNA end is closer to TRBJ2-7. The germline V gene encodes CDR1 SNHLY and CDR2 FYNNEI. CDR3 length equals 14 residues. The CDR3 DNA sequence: TGTGCCAGCAGTGAAGCGGCAGGCCTGTACGAGCAGTACTTC. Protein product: CASSEAAGLYEQYF.

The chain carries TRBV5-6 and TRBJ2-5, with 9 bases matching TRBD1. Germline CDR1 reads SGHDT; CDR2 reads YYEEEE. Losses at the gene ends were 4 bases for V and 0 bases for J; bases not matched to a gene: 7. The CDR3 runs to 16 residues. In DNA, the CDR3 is TGTGCCAGCAGCATAGCCGGGACAGGGCACCAAGAGACCCAGTACTTC. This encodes CASSIAGTGHQETQYF.

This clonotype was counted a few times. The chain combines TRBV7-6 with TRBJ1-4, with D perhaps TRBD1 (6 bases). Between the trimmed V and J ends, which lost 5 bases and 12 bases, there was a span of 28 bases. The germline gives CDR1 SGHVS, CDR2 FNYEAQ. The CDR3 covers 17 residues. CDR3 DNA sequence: TGTGCCAGCAGCCTCACAGCCAGTGGAGGGGGTGGTCGGGAACTGTTTTTT. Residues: CASSLTASGGGGRELFF.

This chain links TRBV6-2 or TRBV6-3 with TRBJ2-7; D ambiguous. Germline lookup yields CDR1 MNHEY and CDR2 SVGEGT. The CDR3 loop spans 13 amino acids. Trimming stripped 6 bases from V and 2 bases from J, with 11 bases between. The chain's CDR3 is CASSPTETYEQYF. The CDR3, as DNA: TGTGCCAGCAGCCCCACGGAAACCTACGAGCAGTACTTC.